The 8 T cell receptor beta chains listed next were all sequenced from one sample in a study of blood T cell repertoires in COVID-19. Clones were sequenced by immunoSEQ multiplex PCR, and TCRdb holds only the in-frame ones, with some missing. This sample has around 100,000 clones, with approximately 93% found just once. The sequenced sample was peripheral blood. The receptors originated from a man in his fifties with active COVID-19.

This chain uses TRBV6-5 with TRBJ1-5; D might be TRBD1 (5 bases). There are 13 residues in the CDR3. The V gene lost 6 bases and the J gene lost 10 bases, with 16 bases spanning the gap. Germline-derived CDR1 and CDR2 are MNHEY and SVGAGI. In DNA form, the CDR3 reads TGTGCCAGCAGGGGGGGGTTTGGATTCCCCCAGCATTTT. Protein sequence: CASRGGFGFPQHF.

The chain recombines TRBV7-9 with TRBJ2-3; 7 bases agree with TRBD2. This CDR3 is 15 amino acids long. With V trimmed by 1 base and J by 1 base, 2 bases remained unmatched. The V gene's germline CDR1 is SEHNR and CDR2 FQNEAQ (reference sequence). The CDR3 bases are TGTGCCAGCAGCTTAGGCGGGAGCGGCACAGATACGCAGTATTTT. Translating it yields CASSLGGSGTDTQYF. Together with reference TRBV7-9 and TRBJ2-3, the CDR3 gives the full variable domain: DTGVSQNPRHKITKRGQNVTFRCDPISEHNRLYWYRQTLGQGPEFLTYFQNEAQLEKSRLLSDRFSAERPKGSFSTLEIQRTEQGDSAMYLCASSLGGSGTDTQYFGPGTRLTVL.

The chain joins TRBV5-1 to TRBJ2-1; 8 bases are a match to TRBD1. J gave up 5 bases and V 0 bases, and 4 bases lay outside the gene matches. Germline V gives CDR1 SGHRS, CDR2 YFSETQ. The CDR3 is made up of 15 amino acids. The CDR3 loop is CASSLGQGTHNEQFF. The CDR3 DNA follows: TGCGCCAGCAGCTTGGGACAGGGGACCCACAATGAGCAGTTCTTC.

This clone was seen a single time. The rearrangement uses TRBV28 and TRBJ1-2; possibly TRBD1 for D (5 bases). This CDR3 is 14 amino acids long. Trimming took off 2 bases at V and 4 bases at J, with 11 bases between the two ends. From germline, CDR1 is MDHEN and CDR2 SYDVKM. In nucleotides, the CDR3 is TGTGCCAGCAGTTTAGGCGGGGGGATCTATGGCTACACCTTC. Its protein is CASSLGGGIYGYTF.

The count of this clone is one. The chain is built from TRBV19 and TRBJ1-5, with TRBD1 as a possible D gene (6 bases). The V and J ends lost 8 bases and 4 bases respectively, with 15 bases between them. The CDR3 totals 14 residues. In germline, CDR1 is LNHDA, CDR2 SQIVND (reference sequence). DNA for the CDR3: TGTGCCAGTGGTCCGGGACAAGAAAATCAGCCCCAGCATTTT. Amino acid sequence: CASGPGQENQPQHF.

The CDR3, as DNA: TGTGCCAGCAGCCGCCGCGACCAAGAGACCCAGTACTTC. Amino acids: CASSRRDQETQYF. The chain carries TRBV7-9 and TRBJ2-5; no reliable D call. The ends were cut back, 5 bases at V and 0 bases at J, with 7 bases in the middle. Germline values: CDR1 SEHNR, CDR2 FQNEAQ (reference sequence). The CDR3 loop spans 13 amino acids. The whole variable domain, remainder taken from reference TRBV7-9 and TRBJ2-5, is DTGVSQNPRHKITKRGQNVTFRCDPISEHNRLYWYRQTLGQGPEFLTYFQNEAQLEKSRLLSDRFSAERPKGSFSTLEIQRTEQGDSAMYLCASSRRDQETQYFGPGTRLLVL.

V usage is TRBV5-1 and J usage is TRBJ1-6, with D maybe TRBD1 (5 bases). Looked up from germline, CDR1 is SGHRS and CDR2 is YFSETQ. V was trimmed by 4 bases and J by 7 bases, leaving 21 bases between them. The CDR3 extends over 17 amino acids. The CDR3 protein is CASSKMGGVGQNSPLHF. The CDR3 DNA reads as TGCGCCAGCAGCAAGATGGGCGGTGTGGGGCAAAATTCACCCCTCCACTTT.

The chain carries TRBV5-4 and TRBJ2-3, with 12 positions matching TRBD2. With V trimmed by 4 bases and J by 1 base, 10 bases remained unmatched. The germline V gene encodes CDR1 SGHNT and CDR2 YYREEE (reference sequence). This CDR3 spans 18 amino acids. The chain's CDR3 is CASSPDSLAGGGTDTQYF. For the CDR3, the DNA is TGTGCCAGCAGCCCAGATAGCCTAGCGGGGGGGGGCACAGATACGCAGTATTTT.